This T cell receptor beta chain is from a study of Ad26.COV2.S vaccination and SARS-CoV-2 variants. Regarding the study as a whole: Vaccine recipients surpassed placebo recipients in spike-specific TCR breadth. Vaccine recipients and placebo recipients showed similar non-spike TCR breadth. Spike-specific responses of CD8+ and CD4+ T cells were reported to display substantial breadth after vaccination.

In germline, CDR1 is LGHDT, CDR2 YNNKEL (reference sequence). V was trimmed by 4 bases and J by 0 bases, leaving 7 bases between them. CDR3 length: 14 residues. Profiling relied on immunoSEQ multiplex PCR, and the TCRdb table lists in-frame clones only, not all of them. Of over 110,000 clones listed, 86% are singletons. As regards this clone: Its matching antigen is unknown.

The clonotype was recovered from a human donor who had recovered from COVID-19. The specimen comprised peripheral blood, sampled after recovery from COVID-19. The gene calls are TRBV3-1 (or the pseudogene TRBV3-2) and TRBJ1-5; D ambiguous. CDR3 protein: CASSPDHSNQPQHF. CDR3 sequence (DNA): TGTGCCAGCAGCCCGGACCATAGCAATCAGCCCCAGCATTTT.